Listed here is a single T cell receptor beta chain. TCRdb recomputed calls from the PCR reads with MiXCR, one row per CDR3 protein. The sample has 4,300 or so distinct CDR3 sequences; roughly 33% are singletons. The sample belongs to a study of immune characterization of retroperitoneal liposarcoma. Germline-derived CDR1 and CDR2 are MNHEY and SMNVEV (reference sequence). This CDR3 is 14 amino acids long. The sequenced sample was tumor tissue. This receptor was taken from a male donor with retroperitoneal liposarcoma. This chain connects TRBV27 to TRBJ2-1, with D unresolved. The J call could be wrong; TRBJ2-7 is a better fit for the DNA end. In DNA form, the CDR3 reads TGTGCCAGCAGTACGAGAGCACCCTACAATGAGCAGTACTTC. Translation gives CASSTRAPYNEQYF.